A selection of T cell receptor beta chains follows, all from one sample in a study of cytomegalovirus exposure and HLA in healthy donors. Sequencing used immunoSEQ multiplex PCR; TCRdb keeps in-frame clones, though not all of them. The sample has over 95,000 clones, approximately 80% seen once. Sequencing used PBMCs. Receptors were obtained from a female donor in good health and CMV-seronegative. CDR3s include the opening cysteine and the closing phenylalanine or tryptophan. The order of the fields is D gene, J gene, clone size, V gene, CDR3 protein, CDR3 DNA. The D gene is left open where the match is weak. The size field is filled for only some rows; it gives once, few, many or a size class.

TRBD2	TRBJ2-3	once	TRBV5-8	CASSPMTSGESDTQYF	TGTGCCAGCAGCCCCATGACTAGCGGGGAATCAGATACGCAGTATTTT
.	TRBJ2-1	.	TRBV11-2	CASSEGTIPTSKNEQFF	TGTGCCAGCAGCGAAGGGACAATTCCGACCTCCAAAAATGAGCAGTTCTTC
.	TRBJ2-5	.	TRBV21-1	CASNVHGTGLGETQYF	TGTGCCAGCAACGTCCATGGGACAGGGCTCGGGGAGACCCAGTACTTC
.	TRBJ2-3	.	TRBV5-8	CASSSVTGPGPDTQYF	TGTGCCAGCAGCTCAGTGACAGGACCCGGACCAGATACGCAGTATTTT
.	TRBJ2-1	.	TRBV4-1	CASSQLGGRSYNEQFF	TGCGCCAGCAGCCAGCTTGGGGGGAGGTCCTACAATGAGCAGTTCTTC
.	TRBJ1-1	.	TRBV19	CASSIAVQAFF	TGTGCCAGTAGTATAGCGGTTCAAGCTTTCTTT
TRBD2	TRBJ2-1	.	TRBV9	CASSVGSGGECEQFF	TGTGCCAGCAGCGTCGGAAGCGGGGGGGAGTGTGAGCAGTTCTTC
.	TRBJ2-2	.	TRBV2	CASSELSTGELFF	TGTGCCAGCAGTGAACTGTCCACCGGGGAGCTGTTTTTT
TRBD2	TRBJ2-3	.	TRBV28	CASGPWAGGPSSTDTQYF	TGTGCCAGCGGGCCGTGGGCGGGGGGTCCCTCTAGCACAGATACGCAGTATTTT
TRBD1	TRBJ1-1	once	TRBV15	CATSRDSVGQGTEAFF	TGTGCCACCAGCAGAGATTCGGTCGGACAGGGCACGGAAGCTTTCTTT
TRBD1	TRBJ1-2	few	TRBV6-6	CASSDRGRYGYTF	TGTGCCAGCAGCGACAGGGGTCGCTATGGCTACACCTTC
.	TRBJ2-1	.	TRBV2	CASKESSSYNEQFF	TGTGCCAGCAAGGAGTCGAGCTCCTACAATGAGCAGTTCTTC
TRBD1	TRBJ2-7	.	TRBV7-8	CASSLRGQSYEQYF	TGTGCCAGCAGCTTAAGGGGGCAGTCCTACGAGCAGTACTTC
.	TRBJ2-7	.	TRBV4-2	CASSQAGSSTGEQYF	TGTGCCAGCAGTCAAGCGGGCTCCTCCACGGGAGAGCAGTACTTC
.	TRBJ1-2	many	TRBV10-3	CATGGESVWDGYTF	TGTGCCACCGGGGGGGAATCGGTTTGGGATGGCTACACCTTC
.	TRBJ2-1	.	TRBV19	CASSEGSGNEQFF	TGTGCCAGTAGCGAGGGCTCTGGCAATGAGCAGTTCTTC
TRBD1	TRBJ2-7	.	TRBV30	CAWSVRLSGTGGYEQYF	TGTGCCTGGAGTGTAAGGCTCTCGGGGACAGGGGGCTACGAGCAGTACTTC
TRBD1	TRBJ2-1	few	TRBV5-6	CASSGTAAPYNEQFF	TGTGCCAGCAGCGGGACAGCTGCTCCCTACAATGAGCAGTTCTTC
.	TRBJ1-5	.	TRBV11-2	CASSLGAGGNQPQHF	TGTGCCAGCAGCTTAGGGGCAGGGGGCAATCAGCCCCAGCATTTT
TRBD1	TRBJ1-2	.	TRBV30	CAWDRGVRGYTF	TGTGCCTGGGACAGGGGCGTTCGGGGCTACACCTTC
TRBD1	TRBJ2-3	.	TRBV7-6	CASSLPGTGGGDTQYF	TGTGCCAGCAGCTTGCCCGGGACAGGGGGCGGCGATACGCAGTATTTT
TRBD1	TRBJ1-6	.	TRBV4-3	CASSARTGELGRNSPLHF	TGCGCCAGCAGCGCCCGGACAGGAGAATTGGGCAGGAATTCACCCCTCCACTTT
.	TRBJ1-3	few	TRBV10-2	CASRPGTAGNTIYF	TGCGCCAGCAGACCGGGGACTGCTGGAAACACCATATATTTT
.	TRBJ2-3	.	TRBV7-3	CASSLNRGGRDTQYF	TGTGCCAGCAGCTTGAACAGGGGGGGGCGGGATACGCAGTATTTT
TRBD2	TRBJ2-2	.	TRBV4-3	CASSQGGGLAGGNTGELFF	TGCGCCAGCAGCCAAGGGGGTGGTCTAGCGGGGGGGAACACCGGGGAGCTGTTTTTT
.	TRBJ1-3	.	TRBV5-1	CASSSLSGGSSGNTIYF	TGCGCCAGCAGCTCCCTGTCGGGGGGCTCTTCCGGAAACACCATATATTTT
.	TRBJ2-1	.	TRBV27	CASCREGHEQFF	TGTGCCAGCTGCCGGGAAGGTCATGAGCAGTTCTTC
TRBD1	TRBJ1-1	.	TRBV11-2	CASSFPGQRGTEAFF	TGTGCCAGCAGCTTCCCGGGACAGCGAGGCACTGAAGCTTTCTTT
.	TRBJ1-1	.	TRBV19	CASSIQATNTEAFF	TGTGCCAGTAGTATACAGGCGACAAACACTGAAGCTTTCTTT
TRBD2	TRBJ2-3	.	TRBV7-9	CASSLGPAGGPTDTQYF	TGTGCCAGCAGCTTAGGTCCCGCGGGGGGCCCCACAGATACGCAGTATTTT
.	TRBJ1-3	.	TRBV5-8	CASSYGAISGNTIYF	TGTGCCAGCAGTTATGGGGCAATCTCTGGAAACACCATATATTTT
TRBD2	TRBJ2-3	once	TRBV18	CASSPGILGGSGTDTQYF	TGTGCCAGCTCACCAGGTATCCTCGGGGGGAGTGGCACAGATACGCAGTATTTT
.	TRBJ2-2	once	TRBV11-2	CASSLDLAVANTGELFF	TGTGCCAGCAGCTTAGATTTGGCGGTCGCGAACACCGGGGAGCTGTTTTTT
.	TRBJ1-1	.	TRBV30	CAWSVWGGTEAFF	TGTGCCTGGAGTGTTTGGGGGGGCACTGAAGCTTTCTTT
.	TRBJ1-1	.	TRBV5-1	CASSLDGEGTEAFF	TGCGCCAGCAGCTTGGATGGGGAGGGGACTGAAGCTTTCTTT
.	TRBJ2-1	.	TRBV4-1	CASSPLSAISYNEQFF	TGCGCCAGCAGCCCCCTTAGCGCAATCTCCTACAATGAGCAGTTCTTC
TRBD1	TRBJ1-2	.	TRBV4-2	CASSQDPRQGEGYTF	TGTGCCAGCAGCCAAGACCCACGACAGGGTGAGGGCTACACCTTC
TRBD2	TRBJ2-1	.	TRBV9	CASSVGRGDQSSYNEQFF	TGTGCCAGCAGCGTAGGTCGGGGGGACCAAAGCTCCTACAATGAGCAGTTCTTC
.	TRBJ1-3	.	TRBV30	CAWRPGYTGNTIYF	TGTGCCTGGAGGCCGGGGTATACTGGAAACACCATATATTTT
TRBD1	TRBJ2-7	.	TRBV6-5	CASSFQQGAYEQYF	TGTGCCAGCAGTTTCCAACAGGGGGCCTACGAGCAGTACTTC
TRBD2	TRBJ2-1	.	TRBV13	CASSLFGGSSYNEQFF	TGTGCCAGCAGCCTCTTCGGGGGGAGCTCCTACAATGAGCAGTTCTTC
.	TRBJ2-7	.	TRBV4-1	CASSQDRGLGEQYF	TGCGCCAGCAGCCAAGATCGGGGTTTAGGCGAGCAGTACTTC
TRBD2	TRBJ2-1	once	TRBV7-7	CASSLSAGGSYNEQFF	TGTGCTAGCAGCTTATCGGCGGGGGGATCCTACAATGAGCAGTTCTTC
TRBD2	TRBJ2-2	.	TRBV13	CASSLVLRGGPGTGELFF	TGTGCCAGCAGCTTAGTGCTCCGGGGGGGGCCCGGGACCGGGGAGCTGTTTTTT
TRBD2	TRBJ2-1	.	TRBV9	CASSAGGGAFNEQFF	TGTGCCAGCAGCGCGGGCGGGGGGGCCTTCAATGAGCAGTTCTTC